Sequencing of this T cell receptor beta chain was carried out in a study of cytomegalovirus exposure and HLA in healthy donors. Worth noting for this clone: Antigen specificity is unknown.

Germline V lookup: CDR1 SGHVS, CDR2 FQNEAQ. Unmatched junction bases numbered 6, after V lost 4 bases and J lost 3 bases. The CDR3 has 15 residues. Whole-study findings and limits: For most subjects, TCR beta sequences were reported to predict HLA-A and HLA-B alleles with accuracy.

The study ran its PCR with 60 Vbeta and 13 Jbeta primers. Sequencing used immunoSEQ multiplex PCR; TCRdb keeps in-frame clones, though not all of them. The profile shows 200,000 or so clones, over 75% of them singletons. This chain links TRBV7-8 with TRBJ2-3; TRBD2 matches 8 bases. The source of this sequence is a man in his fifties in good health and CMV-seronegative. The sample taken for sequencing was PBMCs. CDR3 protein: CASSSRGAGTDTQYF. Written as DNA, the CDR3 is TGTGCCAGCAGCTCGCGGGGGGCGGGGACAGATACGCAGTATTTT.